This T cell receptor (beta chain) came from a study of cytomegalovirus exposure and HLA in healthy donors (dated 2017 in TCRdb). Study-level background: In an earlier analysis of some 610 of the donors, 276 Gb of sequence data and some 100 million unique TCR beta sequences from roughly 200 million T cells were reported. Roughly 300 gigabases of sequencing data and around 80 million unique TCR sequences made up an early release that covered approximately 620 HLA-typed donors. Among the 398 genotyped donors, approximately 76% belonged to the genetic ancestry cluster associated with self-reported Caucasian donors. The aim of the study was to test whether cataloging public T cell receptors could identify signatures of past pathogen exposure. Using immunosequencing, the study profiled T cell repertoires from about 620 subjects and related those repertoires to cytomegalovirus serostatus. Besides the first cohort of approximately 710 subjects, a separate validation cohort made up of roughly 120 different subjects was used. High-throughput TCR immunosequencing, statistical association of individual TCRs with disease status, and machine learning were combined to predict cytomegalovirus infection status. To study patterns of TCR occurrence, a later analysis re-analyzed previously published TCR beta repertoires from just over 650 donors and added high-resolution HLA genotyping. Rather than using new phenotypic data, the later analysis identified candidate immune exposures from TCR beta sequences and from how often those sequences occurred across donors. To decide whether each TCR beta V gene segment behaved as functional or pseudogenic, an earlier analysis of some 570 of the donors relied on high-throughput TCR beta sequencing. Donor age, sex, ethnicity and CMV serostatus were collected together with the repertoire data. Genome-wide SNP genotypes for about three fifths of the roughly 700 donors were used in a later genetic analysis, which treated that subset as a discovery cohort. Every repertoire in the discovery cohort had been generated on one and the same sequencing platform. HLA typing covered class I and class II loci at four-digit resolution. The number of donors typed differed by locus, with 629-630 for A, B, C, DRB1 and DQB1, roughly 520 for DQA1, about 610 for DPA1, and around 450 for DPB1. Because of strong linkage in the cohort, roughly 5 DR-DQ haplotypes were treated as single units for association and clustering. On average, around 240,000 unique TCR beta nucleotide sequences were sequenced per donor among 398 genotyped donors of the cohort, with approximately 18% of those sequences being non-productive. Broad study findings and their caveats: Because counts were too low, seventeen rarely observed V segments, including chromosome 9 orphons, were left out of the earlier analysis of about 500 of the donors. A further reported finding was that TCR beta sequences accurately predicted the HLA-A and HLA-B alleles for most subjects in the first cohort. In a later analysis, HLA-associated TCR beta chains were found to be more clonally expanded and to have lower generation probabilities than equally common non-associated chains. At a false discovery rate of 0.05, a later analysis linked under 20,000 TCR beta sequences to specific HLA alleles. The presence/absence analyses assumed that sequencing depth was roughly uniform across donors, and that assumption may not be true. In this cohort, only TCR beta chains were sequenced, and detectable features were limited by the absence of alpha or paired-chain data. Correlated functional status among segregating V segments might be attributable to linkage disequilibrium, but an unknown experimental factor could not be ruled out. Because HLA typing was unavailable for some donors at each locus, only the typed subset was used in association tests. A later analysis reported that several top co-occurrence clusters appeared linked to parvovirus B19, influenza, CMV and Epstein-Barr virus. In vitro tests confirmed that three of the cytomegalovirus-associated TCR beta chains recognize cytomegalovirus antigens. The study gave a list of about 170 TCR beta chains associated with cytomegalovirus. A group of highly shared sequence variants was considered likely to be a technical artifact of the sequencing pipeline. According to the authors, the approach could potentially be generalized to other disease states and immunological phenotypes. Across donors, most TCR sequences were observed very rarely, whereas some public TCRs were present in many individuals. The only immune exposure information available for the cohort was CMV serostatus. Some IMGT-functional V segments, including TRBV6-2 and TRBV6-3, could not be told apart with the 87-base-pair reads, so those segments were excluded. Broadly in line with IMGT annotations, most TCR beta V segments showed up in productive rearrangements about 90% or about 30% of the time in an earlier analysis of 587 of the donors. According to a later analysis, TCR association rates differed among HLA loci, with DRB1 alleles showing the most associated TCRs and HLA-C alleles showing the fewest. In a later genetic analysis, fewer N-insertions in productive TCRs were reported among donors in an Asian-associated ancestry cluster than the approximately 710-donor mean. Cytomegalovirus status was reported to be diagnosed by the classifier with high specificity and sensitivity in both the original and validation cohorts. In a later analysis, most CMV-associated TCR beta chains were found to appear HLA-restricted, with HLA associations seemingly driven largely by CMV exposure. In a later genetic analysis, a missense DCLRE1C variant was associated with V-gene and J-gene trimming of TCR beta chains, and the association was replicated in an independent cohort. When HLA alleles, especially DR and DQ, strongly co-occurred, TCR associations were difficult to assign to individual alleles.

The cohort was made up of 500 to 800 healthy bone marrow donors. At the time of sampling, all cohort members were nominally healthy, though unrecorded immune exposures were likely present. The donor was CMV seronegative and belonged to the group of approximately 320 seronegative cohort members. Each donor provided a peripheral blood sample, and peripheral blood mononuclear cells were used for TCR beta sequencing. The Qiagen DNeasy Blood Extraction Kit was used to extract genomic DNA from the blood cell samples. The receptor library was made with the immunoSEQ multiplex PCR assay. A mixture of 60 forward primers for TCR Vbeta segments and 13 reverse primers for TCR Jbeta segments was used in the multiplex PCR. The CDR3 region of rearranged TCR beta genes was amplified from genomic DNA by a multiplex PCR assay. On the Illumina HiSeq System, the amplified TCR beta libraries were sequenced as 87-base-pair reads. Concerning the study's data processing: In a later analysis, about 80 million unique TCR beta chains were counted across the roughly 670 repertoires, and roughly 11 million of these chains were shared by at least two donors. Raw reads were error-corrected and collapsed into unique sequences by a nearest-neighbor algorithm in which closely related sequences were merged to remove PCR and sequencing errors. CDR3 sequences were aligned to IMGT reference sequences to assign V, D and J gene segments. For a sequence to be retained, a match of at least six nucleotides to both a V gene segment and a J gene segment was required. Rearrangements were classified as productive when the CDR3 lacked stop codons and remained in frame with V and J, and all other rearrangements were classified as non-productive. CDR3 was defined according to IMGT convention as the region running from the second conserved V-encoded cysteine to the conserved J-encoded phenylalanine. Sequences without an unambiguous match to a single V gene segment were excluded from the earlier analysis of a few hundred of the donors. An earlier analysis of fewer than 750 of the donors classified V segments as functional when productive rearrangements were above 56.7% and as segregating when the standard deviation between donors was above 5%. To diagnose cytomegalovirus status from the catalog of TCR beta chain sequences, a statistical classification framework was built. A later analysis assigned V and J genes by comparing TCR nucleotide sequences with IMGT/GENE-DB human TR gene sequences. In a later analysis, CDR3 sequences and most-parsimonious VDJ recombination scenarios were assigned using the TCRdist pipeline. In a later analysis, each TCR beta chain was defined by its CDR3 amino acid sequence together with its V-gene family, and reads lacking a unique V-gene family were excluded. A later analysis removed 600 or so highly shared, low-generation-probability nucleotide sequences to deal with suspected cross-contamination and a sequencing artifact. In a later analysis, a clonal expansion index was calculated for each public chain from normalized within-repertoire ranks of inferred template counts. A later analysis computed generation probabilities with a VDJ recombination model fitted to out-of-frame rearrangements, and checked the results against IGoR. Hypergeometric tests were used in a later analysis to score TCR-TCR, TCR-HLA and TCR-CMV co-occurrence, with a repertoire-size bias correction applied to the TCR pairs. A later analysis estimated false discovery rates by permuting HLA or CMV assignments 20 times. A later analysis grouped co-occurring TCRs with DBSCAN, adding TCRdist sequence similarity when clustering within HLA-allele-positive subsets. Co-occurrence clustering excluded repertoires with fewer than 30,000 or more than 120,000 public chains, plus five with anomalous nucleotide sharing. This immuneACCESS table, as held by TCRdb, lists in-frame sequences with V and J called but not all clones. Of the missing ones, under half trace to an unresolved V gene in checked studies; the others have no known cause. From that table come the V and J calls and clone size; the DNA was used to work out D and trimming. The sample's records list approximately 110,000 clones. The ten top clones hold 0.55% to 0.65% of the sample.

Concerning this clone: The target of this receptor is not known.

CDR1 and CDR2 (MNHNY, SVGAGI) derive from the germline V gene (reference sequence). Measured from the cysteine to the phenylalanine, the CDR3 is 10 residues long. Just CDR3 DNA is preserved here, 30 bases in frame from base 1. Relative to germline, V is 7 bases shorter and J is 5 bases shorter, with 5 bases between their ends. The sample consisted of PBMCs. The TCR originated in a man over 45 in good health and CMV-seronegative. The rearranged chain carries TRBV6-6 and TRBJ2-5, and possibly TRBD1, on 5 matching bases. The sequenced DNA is TGTGCCAGCAAGGGGGAGACCCAGTACTTC. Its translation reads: CASKGETQYF.